This passage covers 15 T cell receptor beta chains from one sample sequenced in a study of shared clonotypes between healthy human individuals (TCRdb year 2020). Libraries were prepared through the immunoSEQ multiplex PCR assay. TCRdb stores this immuneACCESS table with in-frame sequences only. Part of the clones is absent; in the studies checked, under half of the shortfall reflects unresolved V genes, and no reason is known for the rest. Recorded for this sample are approximately 92,000 clones; approximately 70% of them occurred a single time. The biggest ten clones account for approximately 50% of the sample. The sequenced material came from memory CD8+ T cells sorted from blood. The meaning of the sample's cell subset or site label: CD45RO+ cells pooled with CCR7-negative TemRA cells. The receptors here all came from a young man in good health.

This clone occurred a few times. Other nucleotide sequences from this sample produce the same CDR3. The rearrangement links TRBV28 to TRBJ1-2; D is uncertain. Trimming left V 6 bases short and J 2 bases short, with 4 bases between. The CDR3 is made up of 11 amino acids. Germline assignment: CDR1 MDHEN and CDR2 SYDVKM. The CDR3 coding sequence is TGTGCCAGCAGCTCCAACTATGGCTACACCTTC. Its translation is CASSSNYGYTF.

The J gene is TRBJ1-5, the V gene TRBV9; 9 bases are a match to TRBD1. Germline V lookup: CDR1 SGDLS, CDR2 YYNGEE. The CDR3 runs to 14 residues. V lost 3 bases and J lost 5; bases outside the gene matches: 3. The CDR3 spells CASSAGQGYQPQHF. The CDR3 bases are TGTGCCAGCAGCGCCGGACAGGGGTATCAGCCCCAGCATTTT.

This chain links TRBV14 with TRBJ2-1, with 7 bases aligning to TRBD2. The CDR3 has 17 residues. The germline gives CDR1 SGHDN, CDR2 FVKESK. The V and J ends lost 1 base and 5 bases, in that order; junction bases with no gene match: 11. CDR3 amino acids: CASSQAVGSGLDNEQFF. The CDR3 DNA follows: TGTGCCAGCAGCCAAGCCGTGGGTAGCGGGCTAGACAATGAGCAGTTCTTC.

V usage is TRBV9 and J usage is TRBJ1-1, with unresolved D. V lost 0 bases and J lost 3, with 9 bases in between. The CDR3 totals 14 residues. The germline gives CDR1 SGDLS, CDR2 YYNGEE. CDR3 loop: CASSVDQGYTEAFF. The CDR3 DNA reads as TGTGCCAGCAGCGTAGACCAAGGCTACACTGAAGCTTTCTTT.

The J gene is TRBJ1-5, the V gene TRBV7-6; no reliable D call. Germline CDR1 SGHVS, CDR2 FNYEAQ. This CDR3 region has 15 residues. Trimming shortened V by 2 bases and J by 0 bases, and 8 bases separated the two germline ends. The CDR3: CASSLYWGSNQPQHF. Here the CDR3 DNA reads TGTGCCAGCAGCTTATATTGGGGTAGCAATCAGCCCCAGCATTTT.

This clone was recorded once. The rearrangement joins TRBV5-5 to TRBJ2-1; TRBD2 aligns across 14 bases. V shed 4 bases and J 10 bases; nucleotides not matched to a gene: 10. CDR1 is SGHKS, CDR2 YYEKEE, per germline (reference sequence). This CDR3 spans 16 amino acids. This chain's CDR3 is CASSAGTSGSLVEQFF. The CDR3 coding sequence is TGTGCCAGCAGCGCCGGGACTAGCGGGAGTTTGGTAGAGCAGTTCTTC.

The chain combines TRBV9 with TRBJ2-2; possible D gene TRBD1, 6 bases. CDR1 SGDLS and CDR2 YYNGEE come from the germline V gene. This CDR3 spans 15 amino acids. V lost 3 bases and J 4 bases, leaving 13 bases between the germline ends. This chain's CDR3 is CASSARGFGTGELFF. Written as DNA, the CDR3 is TGTGCCAGCAGCGCCAGGGGATTCGGCACCGGGGAGCTGTTTTTT.

The rearrangement links TRBV7-9 to TRBJ1-2; TRBD1 aligns across 8 bases. J gave up 3 bases and V 3 bases, and 6 bases lay outside the gene matches. Germline CDR1 is SEHNR and CDR2 is FQNEAQ (reference sequence). There are 15 residues in the CDR3. In DNA, the CDR3 is TGTGCCAGCAGCTTGGAGGACAGGGAGGACTATGGCTACACCTTC. Its protein product is CASSLEDREDYGYTF. The full variable domain, with the rest looked up from reference TRBV7-9 and TRBJ1-2, is DTGVSQNPRHKITKRGQNVTFRCDPISEHNRLYWYRQTLGQGPEFLTYFQNEAQLEKSRLLSDRFSAERPKGSFSTLEIQRTEQGDSAMYLCASSLEDREDYGYTFGSGTRLTVV.

This chain links TRBV28 with TRBJ1-5; D is perhaps TRBD1 (5 bases). The germline V gene encodes CDR1 MDHEN and CDR2 SYDVKM. Between the trimmed V and J ends, which lost 5 bases and 4 bases, there was a span of 21 bases. The CDR3 consists of 17 residues. DNA of the CDR3: TGTGCCAGCAGTGATTTTTACAGGTATGGCTATAATCAGCCCCAGCATTTT. Protein: CASSDFYRYGYNQPQHF.

The gene calls are TRBV11-3 and TRBJ2-4; D is perhaps TRBD1 (6 bases). Between the trimmed V and J ends, which lost 5 bases and 5 bases, there was a span of 10 bases. There are 13 residues in the CDR3. Germline values: CDR1 SGHNT, CDR2 YENEEA. The CDR3 region is CASSHRDENIQYF. The CDR3 DNA follows: TGTGCCAGCAGCCACAGGGATGAAAACATTCAGTACTTC.

The sample holds one count of this clone. The V and J genes are TRBV11-2 and TRBJ1-2; D uncertain. CDR1 is SGHAT and CDR2 is FQNNGV in the germline V gene. The V end lost 5 bases, the J end lost 7 bases, and 8 bases lay between the germline ends. This CDR3 has 11 residues. In DNA, the CDR3 is TGTGCCAGCAGCAATTCGGCTGGCTACACCTTC. Encoded protein: CASSNSAGYTF.

The chain joins TRBV6-1 to TRBJ1-2; D remains ambiguous. This CDR3 region has 9 residues. Germline CDR1 MNHNS, CDR2 SASEGT. The V and J ends lost 9 bases and 8 bases respectively, with 7 bases between them. CDR3 region: CARSPGYTF. CDR3 coding DNA: TGTGCCAGATCCCCAGGCTACACCTTC.

The chain recombines TRBV29-1 with TRBJ1-2; 8 bases fit TRBD1. The CDR3 has 13 amino acids. The germline gives CDR1 SQVTM, CDR2 ANQGSEA. Trimming cost V 5 bases and J 7 bases; bases outside gene matches: 9. CDR3 bases: TGCAGCGTTAGGGCCGGGACAGGTGGTGGCTACACCTTC. The encoded protein is CSVRAGTGGGYTF.

The chain has TRBV11-1 and TRBJ2-6; D may be TRBD1 or TRBD2 (5 bases each). The CDR3 totals 16 residues. Germline CDR1 SGHAT, CDR2 FQDESV (reference sequence). Trimming took off 4 bases at V and 4 bases at J, with 14 bases between the two ends. The CDR3 sequence: CASSSWDGTGANVLTF. The DNA of the CDR3 is TGTGCCAGCAGCTCTTGGGACGGTACCGGGGCCAACGTCCTGACTTTC.

The chain carries TRBV28 and TRBJ1-5, with TRBD1 as a possible D gene (6 bases). Trimming removed 5 bases at V and 6 bases at J, with 17 bases between. The CDR3 extends over 15 amino acids. Germline V gene sequence: CDR1 MDHEN, CDR2 SYDVKM. CDR3 bases: TGTGCCAGCAGTCCGGGGGCTTTTGGGGGTCAGCCCCAGCATTTT. Amino acid sequence: CASSPGAFGGQPQHF.